These 25 T cell receptor beta chains were all obtained from the same sample, sequenced in a study of T cells in narcolepsy. Here immunoSEQ multiplex PCR was the method, and the copy in TCRdb shows in-frame clones only, minus some. The sample holds about 40,000 clones, about nine tenths seen once. Material: CD45RA- memory CD4+ T cells from PBMCs. These receptor sequences come from a human donor with narcolepsy.

V usage is TRBV18 and J usage is TRBJ2-7, with D perhaps matching TRBD2 (5 bases). The CDR3 sequence is 15 residues long. Trimming took off 5 bases at V and 7 bases at J, with 21 bases between the two ends. Per germline, CDR1 KGHSH and CDR2 LQKENI. The CDR3 region is CASSASAGKNGEQYF. The CDR3 DNA reads TGTGCCAGCTCAGCGTCGGCCGGGAAAAACGGGGAGCAGTACTTC.

The chain couples TRBV9 to TRBJ2-3; tentatively, D is TRBD2 (6 bases). The CDR3 totals 16 residues. The germline gives CDR1 SGDLS, CDR2 YYNGEE. The V end was cut by 2 bases, the J end by 3 bases, with 16 bases between. The CDR3 DNA follows: TGTGCCAGCAGCGTTACCGGGACTTCAGGGACAGATACGCAGTATTTT. Protein product: CASSVTGTSGTDTQYF. The full variable domain, completed using reference TRBV9 and TRBJ2-3, is DSGVTQTPKHLITATGQRVTLRCSPRSGDLSVYWYQQSLDQGLQFLIQYYNGEERAKGNILERFSAQQFPDLHSELNLSSLELGDSALYFCASSVTGTSGTDTQYFGPGTRLTVL.

The chain has TRBV7-2 and TRBJ2-7; 10 bases match TRBD1. CDR3 length equals 14 residues. Per the germline V gene, CDR1 is SGHTA and CDR2 is FQGNSA. The V gene end was trimmed by 4 bases and the J gene end by 3 bases; junction bases not matched to a gene: 3. The CDR3 loop is CASSSGQGRYEQYF. The CDR3 DNA sequence: TGTGCCAGCAGCTCGGGACAGGGGCGCTACGAGCAGTACTTC.

J is TRBJ1-2 and V is TRBV9, with TRBD1 identical over 7 bases. The CDR3 covers 14 residues. Per the germline V gene, CDR1 is SGDLS and CDR2 is YYNGEE. J was trimmed by 4 bases and V by 6 bases; bases with no gene match: 9. CDR3 DNA sequence: TGTGCCAGCACCAAACAGGGGTCGGCCTATGGCTACACCTTC. This sequence encodes CASTKQGSAYGYTF.

The CDR3 here is CASSSPRTGNTEAFF. In nucleotides, the CDR3 is TGTGCCAGCAGTTCACCCCGGACAGGGAACACTGAAGCTTTCTTT. V is TRBV28 and J is TRBJ1-1, with 7 nucleotides matching TRBD1. V lost 4 bases and J lost 1; bases outside the gene matches: 6. CDR1 and CDR2 (germline): MDHEN, SYDVKM. The CDR3 is made up of 15 amino acids.

The chain uses TRBV6-5 and TRBJ2-2; tentative D call: TRBD1 (6 bases). The germline V gene encodes CDR1 MNHEY and CDR2 SVGAGI. The CDR3 has 15 residues. Trimming left V 8 bases short and J 3 bases short, with 16 bases between. The CDR3 sequence is CASRYQGQYTGELFF. The CDR3, as DNA: TGTGCCAGCCGATACCAAGGACAGTACACCGGGGAGCTGTTTTTT.

The rearrangement uses TRBV9 and TRBJ1-2, with D uncertain. V was trimmed by 5 bases and J by 4 bases, leaving 18 bases between them. From germline, CDR1 is SGDLS and CDR2 YYNGEE. This CDR3 comprises 15 residues. The CDR3 coding sequence is TGTGCCAGCAGGGGGAATTTTCAAGTTACCTATGGCTACACCTTC. Translation: CASRGNFQVTYGYTF.

The chain carries TRBV6-5 and TRBJ2-3; 7 nucleotides match TRBD2. CDR3 size: 16 residues. Trimming at V came to 0 bases and at J to 4 bases, leaving 7 bases not matched to a gene. The germline CDR1 and CDR2 sequences are MNHEY and SVGAGI. CDR3 nucleotides: TGTGCCAGCAGTTACTCTGAAGTAGCGGGTCCAGATACGCAGTATTTT. Translating it yields CASSYSEVAGPDTQYF.

The chain employs TRBV19 and TRBJ2-5, with 8 bases that match TRBD1. The V segment lost 5 bases and the J segment 4 bases; nucleotides outside the gene matches: 6. CDR1 and CDR2 (germline): LNHDA, SQIVND (reference sequence). This CDR3 comprises 14 residues. In DNA, the CDR3 is TGTGCCAGTAGTGACACAGGGGGTCGAGAGACCCAGTACTTC. Its protein product is CASSDTGGRETQYF.

This chain connects TRBV10-2 to TRBJ1-4, with 7 bases aligning to TRBD1. CDR1 is WSHSY and CDR2 is SAAADI in the germline V gene. The CDR3 covers 13 residues. J lost 8 bases, V lost 3 bases, and 3 bases had no gene match. For the CDR3, the DNA is TGCGCCAGCAGTGAAGGGGGCAACGAAAAACTGTTTTTT. As protein: CASSEGGNEKLFF.

The chain combines TRBV6-5 with TRBJ1-5, with D hard to call. The CDR3 is made up of 13 amino acids. Trimming pared 5 bases from V and 5 bases from J, leaving 10 bases between. Germline CDR1 MNHEY, CDR2 SVGAGI. The DNA for the CDR3 is TGTGCCAGCAGTCATGCAAGCGATCAGCCCCAGCATTTT. It encodes CASSHASDQPQHF.

CDR3 coding DNA: TGTGCCAGCAGTTTATTAACCAGGGCGGGGTACACCGGGGAGCTGTTTTTT. It specifies CASSLLTRAGYTGELFF. The chain has TRBV28 and TRBJ2-2; D perhaps matches TRBD2 (6 bases). The V and J ends lost 1 base and 3 bases respectively, with 15 bases between them. Germline CDR1 reads MDHEN; CDR2 reads SYDVKM. This CDR3 is built from 17 residues.

The gene calls are TRBV9 and TRBJ2-2; tentatively, D is TRBD1 (6 bases). V was cut by 0 bases and J by 0 bases, with 9 bases left in between. The CDR3 runs to 16 residues. Germline CDR1 reads SGDLS; CDR2 reads YYNGEE. CDR3 loop: CASSVGTVANTGELFF. CDR3 nucleotides: TGTGCCAGCAGCGTAGGGACAGTCGCGAACACCGGGGAGCTGTTTTTT.

The chain is built from TRBV11-2 and TRBJ2-2, with D possibly matching TRBD2 (5 bases). CDR1 and CDR2 (germline): SGHAT, FQNNGV. The CDR3 is 15 amino acids. V gave up 6 bases and J gave up 6 bases, with 17 bases separating them. The CDR3 DNA is TGTGCCAGCAGTCGTCTGGGAGTAGTGTCCGGGGAGCTGTTTTTT. Protein: CASSRLGVVSGELFF.

The chain carries TRBV4-2 and TRBJ2-1; 8 nucleotides align to TRBD1. The CDR3 covers 17 residues. Looked up from germline, CDR1 is LGHNA and CDR2 is YNFKEQ. V trimming: 2 bases; J trimming: 7 bases; junction bases outside the gene matches: 13. Here the CDR3 DNA reads TGTGCCAGCAGCCAACCCCGACAGGGGAGGTTTGGAAATGAGCAGTTCTTC. This translates into CASSQPRQGRFGNEQFF.

The chain uses TRBV5-1 and TRBJ2-3; 7 bases are shared with TRBD1. CDR3 length equals 15 residues. CDR1 and CDR2 from the germline V gene are SGHRS and YFSETQ. Trimming cost V 4 bases and J 7 bases; bases outside gene matches: 12. The CDR3 sequence is CASSDDGQVPNTQYF. Here the CDR3 DNA reads TGCGCCAGCAGCGACGACGGACAGGTCCCTAATACGCAGTATTTT.

This clone has a handful of counts. The chain combines TRBV5-4 with TRBJ2-3, with 9 bases identical to TRBD2. J was trimmed by 3 bases and V by 4 bases; bases with no gene match: 9. The CDR3 runs to 16 residues. CDR1 SGHNT and CDR2 YYREEE come from the germline V gene (reference sequence). CDR3 sequence: CASSPLGSGSTDTQYF. In DNA, the CDR3 is TGTGCCAGCAGCCCCTTAGGTAGCGGGAGTACAGATACGCAGTATTTT.

The rearrangement links TRBV6-6 to TRBJ2-1; possibly TRBD2 for D (6 bases). V lost 8 bases and J 5 bases, leaving 13 bases between the germline ends. Germline V lookup: CDR1 MNHNY, CDR2 SVGAGI (reference sequence). The CDR3 consists of 13 residues. CDR3 nucleotides: TGTGCCAGCGCTGGGGGGACGGACAATGAGCAGTTCTTC. Translated: CASAGGTDNEQFF.

This clone was detected only once. The chain combines TRBV6-5 with TRBJ2-3, with D tentatively TRBD1 (5 bases). Trimming stripped 0 bases from V and 0 bases from J, with 7 bases between. The CDR3 length is 15 residues. In germline, CDR1 is MNHEY, CDR2 SVGAGI. This chain's CDR3 is CASSYSGQSTDTQYF. The CDR3, as DNA: TGTGCCAGCAGTTACTCAGGACAAAGCACAGATACGCAGTATTTT.

This chain connects TRBV12-5 to TRBJ2-7; D is possibly TRBD1 or TRBD2 (5 bases each). Trimming shortened V by 6 bases and J by 12 bases, and 18 bases separated the two germline ends. This CDR3 has 12 amino acids. Germline values: CDR1 LGHNT, CDR2 FRNRAP. This chain's CDR3 is CASGRDGTAPYF. The CDR3 region has the DNA TGTGCTAGTGGACGGGACGGAACAGCCCCGTACTTC. Using reference TRBV12-5 and TRBJ2-7 for the parts outside the CDR3, the full variable domain is DARVTQTPRHKVTEMGQEVTMRCQPILGHNTVFWYRQTMMQGLELLAYFRNRAPLDDSGMPKDRFSAEMPDATLATLKIQPSEPRDSAVYFCASGRDGTAPYFGPGTRLTVT.

This clone was detected once. This CDR3 is CASSPPQALPEAFF. The DNA for the CDR3 is TGTGCCAGCTCACCACCGCAGGCTTTGCCTGAAGCTTTCTTT. V gene TRBV18 combines with J gene TRBJ1-1; D is undetermined. Germline V lookup: CDR1 KGHSH, CDR2 LQKENI. Trimming shortened V by 0 bases and J by 6 bases, and 11 bases separated the two germline ends. The CDR3 consists of 14 residues.

The J gene is TRBJ1-6, the V gene TRBV7-9; 8 bases map to TRBD1. V was pared by 3 bases and J by 7 bases, with 5 bases of the junction left unmatched. The length of the CDR3 is 15 residues. Germline V gene sequence: CDR1 SEHNR, CDR2 FQNEAQ (reference sequence). The CDR3: CASSFRQGANSPLHF. The DNA for the CDR3 is TGTGCCAGCAGCTTTCGGCAGGGGGCGAATTCACCCCTCCACTTT.

The chain couples TRBV5-1 to TRBJ2-7; D possibly corresponds to TRBD2 (6 bases). CDR1 SGHRS and CDR2 YFSETQ come from the germline V gene. Trimming took 5 bases from V and 3 from J, leaving 9 bases between them. The CDR3 totals 12 residues. CDR3 DNA sequence: TGCGCCAGCAGGGGGGGTGACTACGAGCAGTACTTC. This encodes CASRGGDYEQYF.

This clone is a singleton in its sample. The rearrangement links TRBV5-4 to TRBJ2-1; possibly TRBD2 for D (6 bases). The CDR3 extends over 15 amino acids. Germline V gene sequence: CDR1 SGHNT, CDR2 YYREEE (reference sequence). The ends were cut back, 2 bases at V and 5 bases at J, with 14 bases in the middle. The CDR3 DNA reads TGTGCCAGCAGCTTCCGCGGGGTAAAAAACAATGAGCAGTTCTTC. Its protein is CASSFRGVKNNEQFF.

The V call is TRBV5-1, the J call TRBJ2-7, with 11 bases lining up with TRBD2. Germline V lookup: CDR1 SGHRS, CDR2 YFSETQ. The trim removed 4 bases at V and 5 bases at J, leaving 8 bases unmatched. The CDR3 length is 15 residues. The CDR3 spells CASSEGLAARNEQYF. The CDR3 DNA sequence: TGCGCCAGCAGCGAGGGACTAGCGGCCCGTAACGAGCAGTACTTC.